This is a list of T cell receptor beta chains from one sample in a study of a mutant IDH1 vaccine in newly diagnosed glioma. The repertoire was sequenced with immunoSEQ multiplex PCR; TCRdb's copy has only in-frame clones and lacks some. The data contain around 87,000 clones, 80% to 90% of them singletons. The sample consisted of PBMCs, taken from a glioma patient treated with radiotherapy, temozolomide or both. Source of these receptors: a woman aged 45-65 years with glioma. CDR3s include the opening cysteine and the closing phenylalanine or tryptophan. The order of the fields is V gene, clone size, J gene, D gene, CDR3 DNA, CDR3 protein. The D gene is left open where the match is weak. Size is omitted from some rows. Given values are once, few, many or a class for expanded clones.

v_gene: TRBV5-4
abundance: .
j_gene: TRBJ1-1
d_gene: .
CDR3nt: TGTGCCAGCAGCTCGCCACAGGTTGAAGCTTTCTTT
CDR3aa: CASSSPQVEAFF

v_gene: TRBV5-1
abundance: once
j_gene: TRBJ2-2
d_gene: .
CDR3nt: TGCGCCACCCGGACCGAGTTCACCGGGGAGCTGTTTTTT
CDR3aa: CATRTEFTGELFF

v_gene: TRBV7-6
abundance: .
j_gene: TRBJ1-4
d_gene: .
CDR3nt: TGTGCCAGCAGCCCGGGGTGGGGGGCCACTAATGAAAAACTGTTTTTT
CDR3aa: CASSPGWGATNEKLFF

v_gene: TRBV19
abundance: few
j_gene: TRBJ1-1
d_gene: .
CDR3nt: TGTGCCAGTAGTATAGGGGCGAACACTGAAGCTTTCTTT
CDR3aa: CASSIGANTEAFF

v_gene: TRBV2
abundance: .
j_gene: TRBJ1-2
d_gene: .
CDR3nt: TGTGCCAGCAGTACTACAGGTGCGGGAGGCTACACCTTC
CDR3aa: CASSTTGAGGYTF

v_gene: TRBV7-9
abundance: .
j_gene: TRBJ2-2
d_gene: TRBD2
CDR3nt: TGTGCCCGAGCGGGGGGACCCGCGAACACCGGGGAGCTGTTTTTT
CDR3aa: CARAGGPANTGELFF

v_gene: TRBV20-1
abundance: .
j_gene: TRBJ2-1
d_gene: .
CDR3nt: TGCAGTGCTACTCGGACTAATGAGCAGTTCTTC
CDR3aa: CSATRTNEQFF

v_gene: TRBV7-2
abundance: .
j_gene: TRBJ1-2
d_gene: .
CDR3nt: TGTGCCAGCAGCTCCCGGGGGGGCCCGGGGAGCGACTATGGCTACACCTTC
CDR3aa: CASSSRGGPGSDYGYTF

v_gene: TRBV28
abundance: .
j_gene: TRBJ1-1
d_gene: .
CDR3nt: TGTGCCAGCAGTTCCCAGGGACCGAACACTGAAGCTTTCTTT
CDR3aa: CASSSQGPNTEAFF

v_gene: TRBV30
abundance: .
j_gene: TRBJ2-7
d_gene: TRBD2
CDR3nt: TGTGCCTGGAGTAGCGGGGGCATCGAGCAGTACTTC
CDR3aa: CAWSSGGIEQYF

v_gene: TRBV13
abundance: few
j_gene: TRBJ1-2
d_gene: .
CDR3nt: TGTGCCAGCAGCTTGACAGAGAACTATGGCTACACCTTC
CDR3aa: CASSLTENYGYTF

v_gene: TRBV7-8
abundance: .
j_gene: TRBJ2-5
d_gene: .
CDR3nt: TGTGCCAGCAGCTTAGCTCGGATCCAAGAGACCCAGTACTTC
CDR3aa: CASSLARIQETQYF

v_gene: TRBV5-1
abundance: .
j_gene: TRBJ1-2
d_gene: .
CDR3nt: TGCGCCAGCAGCTTGGATATCCCCACCGGCCTGGGGCGTGGCTACACCTTC
CDR3aa: CASSLDIPTGLGRGYTF

v_gene: TRBV18
abundance: .
j_gene: TRBJ1-5
d_gene: .
CDR3nt: TGTGCCAGCTCACCAGGGGAAGTCACAAATCAGCCCCAGCATTTT
CDR3aa: CASSPGEVTNQPQHF

v_gene: TRBV27
abundance: .
j_gene: TRBJ2-7
d_gene: .
CDR3nt: TGTGCCAGCAGTGCTCGTGGCCCCAACCCCATTCAAACTCCGGGAGAGCAGTACTTC
CDR3aa: CASSARGPNPIQTPGEQYF

v_gene: TRBV30
abundance: .
j_gene: TRBJ1-2
d_gene: .
CDR3nt: TGTGCCTGGAGTATCCTTACTGGGAACTATGGCTACACCTTC
CDR3aa: CAWSILTGNYGYTF

v_gene: TRBV9
abundance: .
j_gene: TRBJ2-2
d_gene: TRBD2
CDR3nt: TGTGCCAGCAGCCCACGGACTAGCGTTCCCGGGGAGCTGTTTTTT
CDR3aa: CASSPRTSVPGELFF

v_gene: TRBV30
abundance: .
j_gene: TRBJ2-2
d_gene: .
CDR3nt: TGTGCCTGGAGTACTACCCGCACCGGGGAGCTGTTTTTT
CDR3aa: CAWSTTRTGELFF

v_gene: TRBV27
abundance: once
j_gene: TRBJ1-6
d_gene: .
CDR3nt: TGTGCCAGCAGTTTCAACAGTTATAATTCACCCCTCCACTTT
CDR3aa: CASSFNSYNSPLHF

v_gene: TRBV5-1
abundance: .
j_gene: TRBJ1-1
d_gene: .
CDR3nt: TGCGCCAGCAGCTTGGCCGGGGCGGGCACTGAAGCTTTCTTT
CDR3aa: CASSLAGAGTEAFF

v_gene: TRBV4-1
abundance: few
j_gene: TRBJ2-7
d_gene: .
CDR3nt: TGCGCCAGCAGCCAAGAAGGACAGGGAGGGGGCCCCTACGAGCAGTACTTC
CDR3aa: CASSQEGQGGGPYEQYF

v_gene: TRBV2
abundance: .
j_gene: TRBJ2-3
d_gene: .
CDR3nt: TGTGCCAGCAGGGTCAGACTCACAGATACGCAGTATTTT
CDR3aa: CASRVRLTDTQYF

v_gene: TRBV30
abundance: .
j_gene: TRBJ2-1
d_gene: .
CDR3nt: TGTGCCTGGAGTGTAAATCTTGGGCGGGAGCAGTTCTTC
CDR3aa: CAWSVNLGREQFF

v_gene: TRBV19
abundance: .
j_gene: TRBJ1-1
d_gene: .
CDR3nt: TGTGCCAGTAGTATAGGCCAGGGGAACACTGAAGCTTTCTTT
CDR3aa: CASSIGQGNTEAFF

v_gene: TRBV9
abundance: .
j_gene: TRBJ1-1
d_gene: .
CDR3nt: TGTGCCAGCAGCGGGGGTTGGGGGCGCCGTGAAGCTTTCTTT
CDR3aa: CASSGGWGRREAFF

v_gene: TRBV19
abundance: .
j_gene: TRBJ2-7
d_gene: TRBD1
CDR3nt: TGTGCCAGTCGTGACAGGGGATACTACGAGCAGTACTTC
CDR3aa: CASRDRGYYEQYF

v_gene: TRBV29-1
abundance: .
j_gene: TRBJ1-5
d_gene: .
CDR3nt: TGCAGCGTTGGGTCGGGCGATAGCAATCAGCCCCAGCATTTT
CDR3aa: CSVGSGDSNQPQHF

v_gene: TRBV5-6
abundance: .
j_gene: TRBJ1-2
d_gene: TRBD1
CDR3nt: TGTGCCAGCAGCCCCTTGGGACAGGGGGACCGTGGCTACACCTTC
CDR3aa: CASSPLGQGDRGYTF

v_gene: TRBV6-1
abundance: .
j_gene: TRBJ2-7
d_gene: TRBD1
CDR3nt: TGTGCCAGCGGGGGACAGGGGGCAAGCGAGCAGTACTTC
CDR3aa: CASGGQGASEQYF

v_gene: TRBV7-8
abundance: .
j_gene: TRBJ1-2
d_gene: TRBD1
CDR3nt: TGTGCCAGCAGCGAAAGGGACAGGCCAATCTATGGCTACACCTTC
CDR3aa: CASSERDRPIYGYTF

v_gene: TRBV7-2
abundance: .
j_gene: TRBJ2-4
d_gene: .
CDR3nt: TGTGCCAGCAGCGCCGGAAACATTCAGTACTTC
CDR3aa: CASSAGNIQYF

v_gene: TRBV18
abundance: .
j_gene: TRBJ1-3
d_gene: .
CDR3nt: TGTGCCAGCTCACCCGAAGTGCTAAGAAACACCATATATTTT
CDR3aa: CASSPEVLRNTIYF

v_gene: TRBV5-1
abundance: .
j_gene: TRBJ2-2
d_gene: .
CDR3nt: TGCGCCAGCAGCTGGGGACATTACACCGGGGAGCTGTTTTTT
CDR3aa: CASSWGHYTGELFF

v_gene: TRBV6-5
abundance: .
j_gene: TRBJ2-1
d_gene: TRBD1
CDR3nt: TGTGCCAGCAGCGGGACAGGACCCCCTAGTGAGCAGTTCTTC
CDR3aa: CASSGTGPPSEQFF

v_gene: TRBV20-1
abundance: .
j_gene: TRBJ1-2
d_gene: .
CDR3nt: TGCAGTGCTAAGGGGGGGGTTGGCTACACCTTC
CDR3aa: CSAKGGVGYTF

v_gene: TRBV2
abundance: .
j_gene: TRBJ2-2
d_gene: .
CDR3nt: TGTGCCAGCAGTGCTCGGGGAAACACCGGGGAGCTGTTTTTT
CDR3aa: CASSARGNTGELFF

v_gene: TRBV9
abundance: .
j_gene: TRBJ2-7
d_gene: .
CDR3nt: TGTGCCAGCAGCGTAGGGCTTTCCTACGAGCAGTACTTC
CDR3aa: CASSVGLSYEQYF

v_gene: TRBV6-1
abundance: once
j_gene: TRBJ2-3
d_gene: .
CDR3nt: TGTGCCAGCAGTGAGGCTCTCCAGTATTTT
CDR3aa: CASSEALQYF

v_gene: TRBV29-1
abundance: .
j_gene: TRBJ1-1
d_gene: TRBD1
CDR3nt: TGCAGCGTTGAAGTGACAGGGGGCACTGAAGCTTTCTTT
CDR3aa: CSVEVTGGTEAFF

v_gene: TRBV19
abundance: few
j_gene: TRBJ1-5
d_gene: .
CDR3nt: TGTGCCAGTAGTATAGACAGGTCTCAGCCCCAGCATTTT
CDR3aa: CASSIDRSQPQHF

v_gene: TRBV6-6
abundance: .
j_gene: TRBJ1-4
d_gene: .
CDR3nt: TGTGCCAGCAGTTACTCGGGGGGCCTTGGTGAAAAACTGTTTTTT
CDR3aa: CASSYSGGLGEKLFF

v_gene: TRBV5-1
abundance: .
j_gene: TRBJ1-3
d_gene: .
CDR3nt: TGCGCCAGCAGCCCCGAGGGCGACGGACTCTCTGGAAACACCATATATTTT
CDR3aa: CASSPEGDGLSGNTIYF

v_gene: TRBV10-3
abundance: few
j_gene: TRBJ2-1
d_gene: .
CDR3nt: TGTGCCATCAGTGAGAATCCTCAAGACAATGAGCAGTTCTTC
CDR3aa: CAISENPQDNEQFF

v_gene: TRBV6-6
abundance: .
j_gene: TRBJ2-7
d_gene: .
CDR3nt: TGTGCCAGCAGTTACTCCCTCCAGGGAGGTGAGCAGTACTTC
CDR3aa: CASSYSLQGGEQYF

v_gene: TRBV6-1
abundance: .
j_gene: TRBJ2-3
d_gene: .
CDR3nt: TGTGCCAGCAGAGGCTGGGGGACTCAAACGCAGTATTTT
CDR3aa: CASRGWGTQTQYF

v_gene: TRBV11-3
abundance: .
j_gene: TRBJ1-5
d_gene: TRBD1
CDR3nt: TGTGCCAGCAGCTTAGGAGGGGGCGGGAGCAATCAGCCCCAGCATTTT
CDR3aa: CASSLGGGGSNQPQHF

v_gene: TRBV6-6
abundance: .
j_gene: TRBJ2-7
d_gene: TRBD2
CDR3nt: TGTGCCAGCAGCACGGGACGGGGGGGCCGCGAGCAGTACTTC
CDR3aa: CASSTGRGGREQYF

v_gene: TRBV14
abundance: .
j_gene: TRBJ2-3
d_gene: .
CDR3nt: TGTGCCAGCAGCCTGCGGGGAACCCCAGATACGCAGTATTTT
CDR3aa: CASSLRGTPDTQYF

v_gene: TRBV7-3
abundance: few
j_gene: TRBJ1-2
d_gene: TRBD1
CDR3nt: TGTGCCAGCAGCGATGACAGGGGGAATGGCTACACCTTC
CDR3aa: CASSDDRGNGYTF

v_gene: TRBV7-9
abundance: .
j_gene: TRBJ2-1
d_gene: .
CDR3nt: TGTGCCAGCAGCTTATACTGGCGGAGTGAGCAGTTCTTC
CDR3aa: CASSLYWRSEQFF

v_gene: TRBV5-4
abundance: .
j_gene: TRBJ2-5
d_gene: TRBD2
CDR3nt: TGTGCCAGCAGCTCCGGGACTAGCGGGGTGAAACAAGAGACCCAGTACTTC
CDR3aa: CASSSGTSGVKQETQYF

v_gene: TRBV2
abundance: few
j_gene: TRBJ2-7
d_gene: TRBD1
CDR3nt: TGTGCCAGCAGTGCTGACAGGGGGGGATCCTACGAGCAGTACTTC
CDR3aa: CASSADRGGSYEQYF

v_gene: TRBV6-6
abundance: .
j_gene: TRBJ1-5
d_gene: .
CDR3nt: TGTGCCTCGCTTGGCGGGGGGGGAACTCGTCAGCCCCAGCATTTT
CDR3aa: CASLGGGGTRQPQHF

v_gene: TRBV10-1
abundance: .
j_gene: TRBJ1-1
d_gene: .
CDR3nt: TGCGCCAGCAGTGAAGGCCTGGGGAACACTGAAGCTTTCTTT
CDR3aa: CASSEGLGNTEAFF

v_gene: TRBV2
abundance: .
j_gene: TRBJ2-7
d_gene: .
CDR3nt: TGTGCCAGCAGTGAGACAAGCTCCTACGAGCAGTACTTC
CDR3aa: CASSETSSYEQYF

v_gene: TRBV30
abundance: .
j_gene: TRBJ1-2
d_gene: .
CDR3nt: TGTGCCTGGAGCGCCGACCTCCTTGGGTATGGCTACACCTTC
CDR3aa: CAWSADLLGYGYTF

v_gene: TRBV30
abundance: .
j_gene: TRBJ1-2
d_gene: .
CDR3nt: TGTGCCTCGAGTCACAGTTCCTATGGCTACACCTTC
CDR3aa: CASSHSSYGYTF

v_gene: TRBV6-1
abundance: .
j_gene: TRBJ1-1
d_gene: .
CDR3nt: TGTGCCAGCAGTGAAGCATCAGGGAACACTGAAGCTTTCTTT
CDR3aa: CASSEASGNTEAFF

v_gene: TRBV10-3
abundance: .
j_gene: TRBJ1-3
d_gene: .
CDR3nt: TGTGCCATCAGAGACCCCAGAAACGGAAACACCATATATTTT
CDR3aa: CAIRDPRNGNTIYF

v_gene: TRBV7-2
abundance: .
j_gene: TRBJ2-7
d_gene: TRBD2
CDR3nt: TGTGCCAGCAGCTCCCGGGGGGGGTACGAGCAGTACTTC
CDR3aa: CASSSRGGYEQYF